The 13 T cell receptor beta chains below come from one sample, sequenced in a study of blood T cell repertoires in COVID-19. Assay: immunoSEQ multiplex PCR; the TCRdb copy retains only in-frame clones and omits some. The sample contains about 360,000 clones, 87% of which appear only once. Sequenced input: PBMCs or T cells enriched from blood (not recorded which). These TCRs come from a middle-aged man in a cohort exposed to, infected with or recovered from COVID-19 (not recorded which).

The V and J genes are TRBV5-6 and TRBJ2-7; tentative D call: TRBD2 (6 bases). The V end lost 0 bases, the J end lost 3 bases, and 7 bases lay between the germline ends. The CDR3 is 13 amino acids. Germline values: CDR1 SGHDT, CDR2 YYEEEE. CDR3 in DNA: TGTGCCAGCAGCTTGGGCGGGAACTACGAGCAGTACTTC. This gives the protein CASSLGGNYEQYF.

The chain has TRBV7-9 and TRBJ2-1, with 7 bases matching TRBD2. The CDR3 is 18 amino acids. Germline V CDR1 and CDR2: SEHNR, FQNEAQ (reference sequence). V was clipped by 5 bases and J by 5 bases; unmatched bases: 18. For the CDR3, the DNA is TGTGCCAGCAGCCATCCTTACCCTAGCGGTAGAGACAACAATGAGCAGTTCTTC. Protein sequence: CASSHPYPSGRDNNEQFF.

The V and J genes are TRBV2 and TRBJ2-2, with D possibly matching TRBD2 (6 bases). CDR3 length: 17 residues. Trimming cost V 6 bases and J 6 bases, with 23 bases left between them. The V gene's germline CDR1 is SNHLY and CDR2 FYNNEI. This chain's CDR3 is CASSAERLGGWSGELFF. In nucleotides, the CDR3 is TGTGCCAGCAGCGCCGAGAGACTAGGAGGATGGTCCGGGGAGCTGTTTTTT.

The rearrangement uses TRBV19 and TRBJ1-1, with D hard to call. The germline CDR1 and CDR2 sequences are LNHDA and SQIVND (reference sequence). The V end lost 4 bases, the J end lost 1 base, and 19 bases lay between the germline ends. The CDR3 runs 17 residues. CDR3 DNA: TGTGCCAGTAGTAATTTCCCCCGTGCGGCAAGGAACACTGAAGCTTTCTTT. Translating it yields CASSNFPRAARNTEAFF.

The chain carries TRBV18 and TRBJ2-7; 7 bases line up with TRBD1. The CDR3 spans 13 residues. With 3 bases clipped from V and 5 bases from J, the junction kept 4 bases outside the gene matches. Germline V lookup: CDR1 KGHSH, CDR2 LQKENI. This CDR3 is CASSPRTGNEQYF. DNA of the CDR3: TGTGCCAGCTCACCTAGGACAGGCAACGAGCAGTACTTC.

This sequence joins TRBV24-1 and TRBJ2-5; 7 positions agree with TRBD1. Germline V gene sequence: CDR1 KGHDR, CDR2 SFDVKD. The length of the CDR3 is 14 residues. J was trimmed by 4 bases and V by 4 bases; bases with no gene match: 5. The CDR3 reads CATSDWTGGETQYF. The DNA for the CDR3 is TGTGCCACCAGTGACTGGACAGGAGGAGAGACCCAGTACTTC.

This chain uses TRBV2 with TRBJ2-1, with 13 bases that match TRBD2. CDR1 is SNHLY, CDR2 FYNNEI, per germline. The V segment lost 5 bases and the J segment 9 bases; nucleotides outside the gene matches: 4. This CDR3 is 14 amino acids long. The CDR3, as DNA: TGTGCCAGCAGTCGCGGACTAGCGGGAGCTGAGCAGTTCTTC. Protein sequence: CASSRGLAGAEQFF.

The chain employs TRBV7-8 and TRBJ1-2; D might be TRBD1 (5 bases). This CDR3 region has 14 residues. Between the trimmed V and J ends, which lost 5 bases and 13 bases, there was a span of 23 bases. Germline CDR1 SGHVS, CDR2 FQNEAQ. CDR3 DNA sequence: TGTGCCAGCAGCCGAACCGGGACTCTCCCCACGGGCACCTTC. Protein product: CASSRTGTLPTGTF.

Points on this clone: In the same sample, other DNA sequences code for this CDR3. CDR3 protein: CASSYSTGYEQYF. In DNA form, the CDR3 reads TGTGCCAGCAGTTACTCGACGGGGTACGAGCAGTACTTC. This chain joins TRBV6-5 and TRBJ2-7; perhaps TRBD2 as D (5 bases). This CDR3 contains 13 residues. In germline, CDR1 is MNHEY, CDR2 SVGAGI. The ends were cut back, 0 bases at V and 4 bases at J, with 7 bases in the middle.

The chain employs TRBV3-1 (or the pseudogene TRBV3-2) and TRBJ2-7; D possibly corresponds to TRBD2 (6 bases). CDR1 and CDR2 from the germline V gene are LGHDT and YNNKEL (reference sequence). This CDR3 is 16 amino acids long. The V end lost 3 bases, the J end lost 0 bases, and 15 bases lay between the germline ends. CDR3 bases: TGTGCCAGCAGCCAGTACGGGCGGGATAGCTCCTACGAGCAGTACTTC. It is translated as CASSQYGRDSSYEQYF.

This chain connects TRBV18 to TRBJ1-1; D unclear. Germline V gene sequence: CDR1 KGHSH, CDR2 LQKENI. Trimming removed 2 bases at V and 3 bases at J, with 13 bases between. CDR3 length: 15 residues. The DNA of the CDR3 is TGTGCCAGCTCACCATTCTCTATCCAGGACACTGAAGCTTTCTTT. Translation: CASSPFSIQDTEAFF.

In DNA form, the CDR3 reads TGTGCCAGCACCACCCAGGGGGCGGGAAGCAATCAGCCCCAGCATTTT. Protein product: CASTTQGAGSNQPQHF. This chain uses TRBV28 with TRBJ1-5; 8 bases fit TRBD1. The CDR3 is made up of 16 amino acids. After removal of 7 bases from V and 1 base from J, the junction contained 9 bases not matched to a gene. The germline CDR1 and CDR2 sequences are MDHEN and SYDVKM. Using reference TRBV28 and TRBJ1-5 for the parts outside the CDR3, the full variable domain is DVKVTQSSRYLVKRTGEKVFLECVQDMDHENMFWYRQDPGLGLRLIYFSYDVKMKEKGDIPEGYSVSREKKERFSLILESASTNQTSMYLCASTTQGAGSNQPQHFGDGTRLSIL.

This clone was recorded once. This chain connects TRBV2 to TRBJ2-2; 7 positions match TRBD2. The CDR3 loop spans 13 amino acids. Germline V CDR1 and CDR2: SNHLY, FYNNEI. Trimming cost V 8 bases and J 6 bases; bases outside gene matches: 6. CDR3 DNA sequence: TGTGCCAGCGCCCTTGGGGGGGCCGGGGAGCTGTTTTTT. Translating it yields CASALGGAGELFF.